This T cell receptor beta chain was found in a study of early stage breast cancer tumors. Study-level information: Each sample averaged around 9.5-fold read coverage.

Study results and limitations: Compared with adjacent normal breast tissue, tumors showed approximately 2.5-fold greater T cell density and higher clonality. Chain pairing and CD4, CD8 or FOXP3 expression were not captured. Enriched TCRB sequences shared across patients were mostly commonly generated sequences.

CDR1 is SGHTA and CDR2 is FQGTGA in the germline V gene. CDR3 size: 19 residues. Trimming stripped 1 base from V and 4 bases from J, with 20 bases between. Regarding this clone: Its antigen is still unknown.

Some clones are missing from TCRdb's copy, which holds only in-frame ones; the method was immunoSEQ multiplex PCR. The sample yields under 20,000 clones, about 86% seen once. The clonotype originates from a person between 70 and 80 years old with breast cancer. The sample was blood. J is TRBJ2-6 and V is TRBV7-3, with D maybe TRBD2 (5 bases). The CDR3 DNA reads TGTGCCAGCAGCTTAAATCCTCAGCGGACGCACCCGGGGGCCAACGTCCTGACTTTC. It translates to CASSLNPQRTHPGANVLTF.